A selection of T cell receptor beta chains follows, all from one sample in a study of cytomegalovirus exposure and HLA in healthy donors. Here immunoSEQ multiplex PCR was the method, and the copy in TCRdb shows in-frame clones only, minus some. The sample holds about 150,000 clones, around 68% seen once. The sample comprised PBMCs. These receptors all come from a man aged 25 to 40 in good health and CMV-seronegative. The CDR3 runs from the conserved cysteine through the conserved F or W. The D gene is left open where the match is weak. Not all rows give a size; the values are once, few, many and, for expanded clones, a class.

CASKESPNTDTQYF	TGTGCCAGCAAGGAGTCACCTAACACAGATACGCAGTATTTT	.	.	TRBJ2-3	TRBV7-2
CASSLSRETTNEQFF	TGTGCCAGCAGTTTATCGAGGGAGACCACCAATGAGCAGTTCTTC	.	.	TRBJ2-1	TRBV27
CASSLMGLGETQYF	TGTGCCAGCAGCTTGATGGGGCTCGGAGAGACCCAGTACTTC	.	.	TRBJ2-5	TRBV5-6
CASSRSGATGELFF	TGTGCCAGCAGCCGGAGCGGGGCAACCGGGGAGCTGTTTTTT	TRBD2	.	TRBJ2-2	TRBV7-2
CASSVGTGARDEQYF	TGTGCCAGCAGCGTCGGGACAGGGGCGCGGGACGAGCAGTACTTC	TRBD1	few	TRBJ2-7	TRBV9
CASSRGGGAAGYTF	TGTGCCAGCTCTCGCGGGGGAGGCGCAGCGGGCTACACCTTC	.	.	TRBJ1-2	TRBV18
CASRAGGLTGELFF	TGTGCCAGCAGGGCGGGGGGTCTTACCGGGGAGCTGTTTTTT	TRBD2	few	TRBJ2-2	TRBV28
CASSYLWGDDYGYTF	TGTGCCAGCAGTTACCTTTGGGGCGATGACTATGGCTACACCTTC	.	.	TRBJ1-2	TRBV6-5
CASSLGGGNEQYF	TGTGCCAGCAGCTTGGGCGGGGGGAACGAGCAGTACTTC	TRBD2	.	TRBJ2-7	TRBV5-6
CASSLRLAGQYF	TGTGCCAGCAGCTTAAGACTTGCCGGGCAGTACTTC	.	.	TRBJ2-7	TRBV7-2
CASSEDITREQYF	TGTGCCAGCAGCGAGGACATCACCCGCGAGCAGTACTTC	.	.	TRBJ2-7	TRBV7-2
CASSSGTRGTDTQYF	TGCGCCAGCAGCTCTGGGACTAGGGGGACAGATACGCAGTATTTT	TRBD2	.	TRBJ2-3	TRBV5-1
CASKPGTSGYNEQFF	TGTGCCAGCAAGCCCGGGACTAGCGGGTACAATGAGCAGTTCTTC	TRBD2	.	TRBJ2-1	TRBV27
CASWSGANTGELFF	TGTGCCAGCTGGAGCGGGGCGAACACCGGGGAGCTGTTTTTT	TRBD2	.	TRBJ2-2	TRBV28
CAISNRVFSGANVLTF	TGTGCCATCAGTAACAGGGTTTTCTCTGGGGCCAACGTCCTGACTTTC	.	.	TRBJ2-6	TRBV10-3
CASSEGPGYTGELFF	TGTGCCAGCAGCGAAGGTCCCGGGTACACCGGGGAGCTGTTTTTT	.	.	TRBJ2-2	TRBV6-1
CASSSGLPDTQYF	TGTGCCAGCAGCTCTGGGCTACCAGATACGCAGTATTTT	.	.	TRBJ2-3	TRBV5-4
CASSSGLRVQYF	TGTGCCAGCAGTTCGGGACTTAGGGTGCAGTATTTT	.	.	TRBJ2-3	TRBV28
CASSLEGGADTQYF	TGTGCCAGCAGCTTAGAAGGGGGCGCAGATACGCAGTATTTT	TRBD1	.	TRBJ2-3	TRBV7-8
CASSLAGYGETQYF	TGTGCCAGCAGCCTAGCGGGGTATGGAGAGACCCAGTACTTC	TRBD2	.	TRBJ2-5	TRBV13
CSSSKQGTEAFF	TGTTCCAGCAGCAAACAGGGAACTGAAGCTTTCTTT	.	.	TRBJ1-1	TRBV7-9
CASSQDQGLGFSYEQYF	TGCGCCAGCAGCCAAGATCAGGGTCTGGGGTTCTCCTACGAGCAGTACTTC	.	.	TRBJ2-7	TRBV4-3
CASSLEGRGQETQYF	TGTGCCAGCAGCTTAGAAGGCAGGGGACAAGAGACCCAGTACTTC	.	.	TRBJ2-5	TRBV7-9
CASSIPGQGSEKLFF	TGTGCCAGCAGCATACCGGGACAGGGGTCTGAAAAACTGTTTTTT	TRBD1	.	TRBJ1-4	TRBV28
CASSRQFTEAFF	TGTGCCAGCAGTCGTCAGTTCACTGAAGCTTTCTTT	.	.	TRBJ1-1	TRBV28
CASSPSGQGAHEQYF	TGTGCCAGCAGCCCTTCCGGACAGGGGGCTCACGAGCAGTACTTC	TRBD1	.	TRBJ2-7	TRBV7-3
CASSDGAGGADTQYF	TGTGCCAGCAGTGACGGAGCGGGGGGGGCAGATACGCAGTATTTT	TRBD2	.	TRBJ2-3	TRBV6-4
CASSQDRDNEQYF	TGCGCCAGCAGCCAAGACAGGGACAACGAGCAGTACTTC	.	.	TRBJ2-7	TRBV4-1
CSVVNPGSADTQYF	TGCAGCGTCGTAAATCCAGGGTCTGCAGATACGCAGTATTTT	.	.	TRBJ2-3	TRBV29-1
CASSTRTDRAYGYTF	TGTGCCAGCAGCACACGGACCGACAGGGCCTATGGCTACACCTTC	TRBD1	.	TRBJ1-2	TRBV7-8
CASSSDSPSYNEQFF	TGTGCCAGCAGCTCCGACTCACCCTCCTACAATGAGCAGTTCTTC	.	.	TRBJ2-1	TRBV11-3
CASSWTGGAGETQYF	TGTGCCAGCAGCTGGACCGGGGGGGCAGGGGAGACCCAGTACTTC	TRBD2	.	TRBJ2-5	TRBV2
CASSPARAQETQYF	TGTGCCAGCAGCCCTGCCCGAGCACAAGAGACCCAGTACTTC	.	.	TRBJ2-5	TRBV7-9
CAWGTGEQYF	TGTGCCTGGGGGACAGGCGAGCAGTACTTC	TRBD1	.	TRBJ2-7	TRBV30
CASSLRGSGNTGELFF	TGTGCCAGCAGCTTACGGGGTTCGGGGAACACCGGGGAGCTGTTTTTT	.	.	TRBJ2-2	TRBV7-2
CASSEAIAGANEQFF	TGTGCCAGCAGTGAAGCAATAGCGGGGGCTAATGAGCAGTTCTTC	TRBD2	few	TRBJ2-1	TRBV6-1